Listed below are T cell receptor beta chains from one sample, sequenced in a study of beta chain features in type 1 diabetes. TCRdb's copy holds only in-frame clones and misses some; the assay was immunoSEQ multiplex PCR. The data show under 350,000 clones, roughly 24% seen once. Sequenced input: naive CD4+ T cells from blood. These receptor sequences come from a woman aged 25 to 45 with type 1 diabetes. The CDR3 runs from the conserved cysteine through the conserved F or W. The D gene is left open where the match is weak.

D gene	V gene	J gene	CDR3 protein
TRBD2	TRBV4-1	TRBJ2-5	CASSQLLGLAGGERETQYF
TRBD1	TRBV29-1	TRBJ2-7	CSVNRGSGEQYF
.	TRBV4-1	TRBJ1-2	CASSQVGTRRNGYTF
.	TRBV29-1	TRBJ1-1	CSVGETRTTNTEAFF
TRBD2	TRBV5-1	TRBJ2-7	CASSSGNSGPTYEQYF
.	TRBV5-1	TRBJ2-2	CASSKDTLNTGELFF
.	TRBV2	TRBJ2-2	CASSEARTGELFF
.	TRBV5-6	TRBJ1-5	CASSLVGEGNQPQHF
TRBD2	TRBV30	TRBJ2-5	CAWNVAGVGETQYF
TRBD1	TRBV30	TRBJ1-1	CARSGTGGITEAFF
.	TRBV11-1	TRBJ2-2	CASSSRTDLNTGELFF
TRBD1	TRBV2	TRBJ2-5	CASSWDSKETQYF
.	TRBV15	TRBJ2-7	CATSRDPTGSSYEQYF
TRBD1	TRBV14	TRBJ2-4	CASSQGTGGVNIQYF
.	TRBV5-1	TRBJ1-1	CASSLSGGAEAFF
.	TRBV4-1	TRBJ2-6	CASSPLGANVLTF
.	TRBV25-1	TRBJ2-7	CASSLTYEQYF
TRBD1	TRBV29-1	TRBJ2-3	CSVRTGMSTDTQYF
.	TRBV29-1	TRBJ2-7	CSVLKGQTYEQYF
TRBD2	TRBV13	TRBJ2-1	CATFMAGVTYNEQFF
.	TRBV7-2	TRBJ1-1	CASSLLVQTGAFF
.	TRBV21-1	TRBJ1-5	CASSKGADRSLNQPQHF
TRBD2	TRBV25-1	TRBJ2-5	CASSALLAGVETQYF
TRBD2	TRBV7-9	TRBJ2-1	CASRSPGLAPNEQFF
.	TRBV6-4	TRBJ1-1	CASSTEMNTEAFF
.	TRBV9	TRBJ2-1	CASSVAGSYNEQFF
TRBD2	TRBV5-1	TRBJ2-2	CASSLPSGTKGNTGELFF
TRBD2	TRBV25-1	TRBJ2-1	CASSASTSGDEQFF
TRBD2	TRBV6-6	TRBJ2-1	CASSPSTSSLNEQFF
.	TRBV5-1	TRBJ2-2	CASSLDRANTGELFF
.	TRBV18	TRBJ2-4	CASSLETGQNIQYF
.	TRBV19	TRBJ1-2	CASSITPVGYTF
.	TRBV7-9	TRBJ1-1	CASSPRRRGTEAFF
.	TRBV2	TRBJ1-2	CASREDSVPGYTF
TRBD1	TRBV5-1	TRBJ2-7	CASSSTGGREQYF
.	TRBV28	TRBJ1-5	CASSLEAGDNQPQHF
TRBD1	TRBV30	TRBJ1-1	CAWSHRVRGLNTEAFF
.	TRBV7-9	TRBJ2-6	CASSGGSGANVLTF
TRBD1	TRBV29-1	TRBJ2-5	CSVAFNRGQETQYF
TRBD2	TRBV9	TRBJ2-5	CASSVARRGGLETQYF
TRBD1	TRBV30	TRBJ2-1	CAWNVDRGLGTTFNEQFF
.	TRBV9	TRBJ2-7	CASSVGSGRWNEQYF
TRBD1	TRBV5-1	TRBJ2-7	CASSLVMTGSGEQYF
TRBD1	TRBV29-1	TRBJ2-7	CSVGSQGASYEQYF
TRBD1	TRBV30	TRBJ2-3	CARSGTGSTDTQYF
.	TRBV18	TRBJ2-2	CASSKQDIANTGELFF
TRBD2	TRBV15	TRBJ2-3	CATSTWGGSSTDTQYF
TRBD1	TRBV7-9	TRBJ1-2	CASSQQGAEGYTF
.	TRBV6-1	TRBJ1-2	CASSDKLYGYTF
.	TRBV11-2	TRBJ2-3	CASSLGSRVLDTQYF
.	TRBV29-1	TRBJ1-2	CSVAGERGGYTF
.	TRBV6-6	TRBJ2-4	CASSYSISDWYF